Following are 11 T cell receptor beta chains from one sample sequenced in a study of blood T cells in healthy people across ages. With a J-beta primer mix and a sample-barcoded 5' primer, a second PCR ran about 7 to 12 cycles. TCRdb called the 5' RACE reads again in MiXCR, with one record for every CDR3 protein. The table shows some 1.4 million distinct CDR3 sequences, with approximately 40% occurring only once. The sequencing sample was made of blood. These receptors originate from a woman aged 18-35 years in good health.

A remark on this clonotype: At one of its ends the junction is not consistent with the germline gene, which may arise from a read error. The rearrangement links TRBV7-7 to TRBJ2-7, with D uncertain. This CDR3 comprises 15 residues. The germline CDR1 and CDR2 sequences are SSHAT and FNYEAQ (reference sequence). The CDR3 reads CASSLDLGQYNEQYF. CDR3 nucleotide sequence: TGTGCTAGCAGCTTAGATTTAGGGCAGTACAATGAGCAGTACTTC.

The chain couples TRBV20-1 to TRBJ1-2; no clear D. CDR3 size: 14 residues. Looked up from germline, CDR1 is DFQATT and CDR2 is SNEGSKA (reference sequence). V lost 6 bases and J lost 1, with 15 bases in between. The CDR3 reads CSAPAPRYNYGYTF. CDR3 nucleotides: TGCAGTGCGCCCGCCCCACGGTATAACTATGGCTACACCTTC.

The rearrangement links TRBV7-9 to TRBJ2-3, with 8 bases fitting TRBD2. The CDR3 totals 15 residues. Germline V lookup: CDR1 SEHNR, CDR2 FQNEAQ (reference sequence). J was trimmed by 10 bases and V by 1 base; bases with no gene match: 10. The CDR3 spells CASSLVAGGSQAQYF. CDR3 bases: TGTGCCAGCAGCTTAGTTGCGGGGGGAAGCCAAGCGCAGTATTTT.

A few counts support this clonotype. The CDR3 region has the DNA TGTGCCAGCAGTATAGGGACAGCTTATGGCTACACCTTC. Translated: CASSIGTAYGYTF. The chain has TRBV25-1 and TRBJ1-2, with TRBD1 matching 7 bases. J lost 5 bases, V lost 5 bases, and 5 bases had no gene match. The germline gives CDR1 MGHDK, CDR2 SYGVNS. This CDR3 is 13 amino acids long.

V usage is TRBV6-5 and J usage is TRBJ2-1, with 9 nucleotides matching TRBD2. V lost 1 base, J lost 5 bases, and 3 bases stayed unmatched. The CDR3 has 15 amino acids. CDR1 is MNHEY and CDR2 is SVGAGI in the germline V gene. The CDR3 here is CASSYLAGANNEQFF. CDR3 nucleotides: TGTGCCAGCAGTTACTTAGCGGGAGCGAACAATGAGCAGTTCTTC.

This clonotype was counted a single time. The V and J genes are TRBV27 and TRBJ1-4, with D unclear. CDR3 length: 9 residues. V was cut by 7 bases and J by 8 bases, with 2 bases left in between. The germline CDR1 and CDR2 sequences are MNHEY and SMNVEV (reference sequence). The CDR3 coding sequence is TGTGCCAGCAAGGAAAAACTGTTTTTT. This codes for CASKEKLFF.

This clonotype was recorded a few times. The chain links TRBV7-2 to TRBJ2-7; maybe TRBD2 (5 bases). Trimming took 5 bases from V and 5 from J, leaving 13 bases between them. The CDR3 length is 13 residues. Germline V gene lookup returns CDR1 SGHTA and CDR2 FQGNSA. The DNA of the CDR3 is TGTGCCAGCAGCCCTGCGGACTGGGACGAGCAGTACTTC. Residues: CASSPADWDEQYF.

The chain couples TRBV7-2 to TRBJ2-5; TRBD2 agrees at 10 bases. V lost 3 bases to trimming and J lost 11 bases; unmatched junction nucleotides: 18. Per the germline V gene, CDR1 is SGHTA and CDR2 is FQGNSA. The CDR3 extends over 17 amino acids. The CDR3 DNA is TGTGCCAGCAGCTTGATACGGAGCGGGGGGGCTCACAATGAGCAGTACTTC. Translated: CASSLIRSGGAHNEQYF. Full variable domain (rest looked up from reference TRBV7-2 and TRBJ2-5): GAGVSQSPSNKVTEKGKDVELRCDPISGHTALYWYRQSLGQGLEFLIYFQGNSAPDKSGLPSDRFSAERTGGSVSTLTIQRTQQEDSAVYLCASSLIRSGGAHNEQYFGPGTRLLVL.

In this sample, this clonotype turned up a few times. This chain uses TRBV12-3 or TRBV12-4 with TRBJ1-1; D is undetermined. Trimming pared 8 bases from V and 1 base from J, leaving 8 bases between. The CDR3 has 12 residues. CDR3 sequence: CASRWGNTEAFF. The CDR3 region has the DNA TGTGCCAGCCGGTGGGGGAACACTGAAGCTTTCTTT.

The V call is TRBV6-6, the J call TRBJ1-3, with a possible D match to TRBD1 (6 bases). The V and J ends lost 7 bases and 0 bases respectively, with 10 bases between them. CDR1 is MNHNY, CDR2 SVGAGI, per germline (reference sequence). The CDR3 length is 14 residues. This chain's CDR3 is CASIRGGSGNTIYF. As DNA, the CDR3 is TGTGCCAGCATTCGAGGGGGCTCTGGAAACACCATATATTTT.

This clonotype was observed a few times. This chain links TRBV6-6 with TRBJ2-3, with 9 bases identical to TRBD2. The CDR3 contains 15 residues. CDR1 is MNHNY, CDR2 SVGAGI, per germline (reference sequence). V shed 8 bases and J 5 bases; nucleotides not matched to a gene: 11. This CDR3 reads CASGQEGLARDTQYF. The CDR3 DNA follows: TGTGCCAGCGGCCAAGAGGGACTAGCCAGAGATACGCAGTATTTT.